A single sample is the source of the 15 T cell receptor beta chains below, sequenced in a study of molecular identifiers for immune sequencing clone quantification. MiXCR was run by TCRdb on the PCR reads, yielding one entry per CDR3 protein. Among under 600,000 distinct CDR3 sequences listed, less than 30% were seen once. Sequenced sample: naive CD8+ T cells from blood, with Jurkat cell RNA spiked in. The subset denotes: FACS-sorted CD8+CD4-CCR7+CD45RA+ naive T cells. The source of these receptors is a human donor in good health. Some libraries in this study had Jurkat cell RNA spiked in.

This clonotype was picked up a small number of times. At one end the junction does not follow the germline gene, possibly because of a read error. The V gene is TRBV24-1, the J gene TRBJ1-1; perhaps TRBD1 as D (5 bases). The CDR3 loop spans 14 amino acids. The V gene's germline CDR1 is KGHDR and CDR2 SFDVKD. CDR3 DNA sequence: TGTGCCACCAACTACAGGAATCGGAACGCTGAAGCTTTCTTT. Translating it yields CATNYRNRNAEAFF.

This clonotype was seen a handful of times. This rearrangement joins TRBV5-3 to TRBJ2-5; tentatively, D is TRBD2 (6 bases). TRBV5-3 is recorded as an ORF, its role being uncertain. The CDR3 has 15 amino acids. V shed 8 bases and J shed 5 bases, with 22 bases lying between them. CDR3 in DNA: TGTGCCAGCAGCGGGTTAGCGGCTGGGGTCGAGACCCAGTACTTC. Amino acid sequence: CASSGLAAGVETQYF.

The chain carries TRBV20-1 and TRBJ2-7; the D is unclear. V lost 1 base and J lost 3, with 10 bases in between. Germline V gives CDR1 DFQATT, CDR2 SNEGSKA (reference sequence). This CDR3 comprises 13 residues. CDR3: CSARAPGYYEQYF. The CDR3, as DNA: TGCAGTGCTAGAGCGCCAGGCTACTACGAGCAGTACTTC.

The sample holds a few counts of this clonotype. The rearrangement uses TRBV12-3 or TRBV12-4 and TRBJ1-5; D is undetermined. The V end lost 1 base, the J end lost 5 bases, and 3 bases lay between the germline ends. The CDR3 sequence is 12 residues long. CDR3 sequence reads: CASSLEHQPQHF. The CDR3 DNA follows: TGTGCCAGCAGTTTAGAACATCAGCCCCAGCATTTT.

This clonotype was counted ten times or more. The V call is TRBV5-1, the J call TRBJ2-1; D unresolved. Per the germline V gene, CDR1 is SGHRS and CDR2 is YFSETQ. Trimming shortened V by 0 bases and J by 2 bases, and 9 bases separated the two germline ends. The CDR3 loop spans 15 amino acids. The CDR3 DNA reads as TGCGCCAGCAGCTTGGGGGAAAGCACCTACAATGAGCAGTTCTTC. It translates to CASSLGESTYNEQFF.

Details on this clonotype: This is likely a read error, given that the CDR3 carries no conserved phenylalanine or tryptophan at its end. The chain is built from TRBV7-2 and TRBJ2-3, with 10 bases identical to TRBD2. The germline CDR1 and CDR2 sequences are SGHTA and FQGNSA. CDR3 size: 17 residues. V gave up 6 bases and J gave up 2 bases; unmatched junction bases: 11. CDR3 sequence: CASSAGPSGGYTDTQYS. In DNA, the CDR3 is TGTGCCAGCAGTGCAGGGCCTAGCGGGGGCTACACAGATACGCAGTATTCT.

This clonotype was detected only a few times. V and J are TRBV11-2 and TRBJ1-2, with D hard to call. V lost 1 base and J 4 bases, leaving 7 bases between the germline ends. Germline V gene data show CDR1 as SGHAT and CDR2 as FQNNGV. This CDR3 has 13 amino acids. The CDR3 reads CASSLGFGYGYTF. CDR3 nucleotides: TGTGCCAGCAGCTTAGGCTTTGGCTATGGCTACACCTTC.

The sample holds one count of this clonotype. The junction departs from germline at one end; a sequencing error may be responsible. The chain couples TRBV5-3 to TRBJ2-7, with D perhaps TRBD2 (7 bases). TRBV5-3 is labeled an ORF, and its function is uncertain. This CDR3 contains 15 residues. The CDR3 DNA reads TGTGCCAGCAGCTTGGCTGTGGGGGGGGCCTACGAGCGGTACTTC. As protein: CASSLAVGGAYERYF.

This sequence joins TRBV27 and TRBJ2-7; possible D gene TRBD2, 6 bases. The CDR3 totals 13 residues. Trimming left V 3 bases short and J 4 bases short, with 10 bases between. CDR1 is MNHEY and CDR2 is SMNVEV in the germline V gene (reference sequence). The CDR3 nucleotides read TGTGCCAGCAGTTTCCAGCGGGCGTACGAGCAGTACTTC. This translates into CASSFQRAYEQYF.

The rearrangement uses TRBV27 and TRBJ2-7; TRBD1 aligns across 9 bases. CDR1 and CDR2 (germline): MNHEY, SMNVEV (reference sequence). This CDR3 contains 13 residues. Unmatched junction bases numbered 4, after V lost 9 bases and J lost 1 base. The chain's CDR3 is CASKQGASYEQYF. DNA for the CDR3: TGTGCCAGTAAACAGGGGGCGTCCTACGAGCAGTACTTC.

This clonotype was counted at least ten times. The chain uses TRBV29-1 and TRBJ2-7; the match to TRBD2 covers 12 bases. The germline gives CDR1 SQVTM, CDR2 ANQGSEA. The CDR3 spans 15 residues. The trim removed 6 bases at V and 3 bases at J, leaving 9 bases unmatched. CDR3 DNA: TGCAGCGTCTGGGGAGGACTAGCGGGGAACTACGAGCAGTACTTC. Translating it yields CSVWGGLAGNYEQYF.

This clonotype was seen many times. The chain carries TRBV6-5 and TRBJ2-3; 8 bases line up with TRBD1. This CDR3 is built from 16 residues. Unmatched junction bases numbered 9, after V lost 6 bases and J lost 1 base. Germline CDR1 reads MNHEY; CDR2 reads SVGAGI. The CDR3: CASRPSDRGRTDTQYF. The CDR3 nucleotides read TGTGCCAGCAGGCCGAGTGACAGGGGTCGCACAGATACGCAGTATTTT.

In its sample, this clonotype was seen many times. CDR3 sequence: CASTMGEAFF. The CDR3 region has the DNA TGTGCCTCCACCATGGGTGAAGCTTTCTTT. This chain joins TRBV7-9 and TRBJ1-1, with unresolved D. V was clipped by 11 bases and J by 7 bases, with 11 bases between them. The CDR3 contains 10 residues. CDR1 and CDR2 from the germline V gene are SEHNR and FQNEAQ (reference sequence).

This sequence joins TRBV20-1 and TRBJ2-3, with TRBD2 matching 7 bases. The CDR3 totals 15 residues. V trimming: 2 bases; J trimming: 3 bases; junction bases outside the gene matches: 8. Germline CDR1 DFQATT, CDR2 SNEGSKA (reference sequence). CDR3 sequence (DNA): TGCAGTGCTAGATGGGGGGGAGAAGTAACAGATACGCAGTATTTT. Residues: CSARWGGEVTDTQYF.

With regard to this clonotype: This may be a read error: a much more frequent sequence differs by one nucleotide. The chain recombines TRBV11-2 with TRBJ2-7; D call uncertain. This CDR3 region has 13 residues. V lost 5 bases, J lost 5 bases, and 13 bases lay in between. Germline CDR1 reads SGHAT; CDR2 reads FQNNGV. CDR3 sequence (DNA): TGTGCCAGCAGCCCTAGTTCGTCCCACGAGCAGTACTTC. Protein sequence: CASSPSSSHEQYF.